The 20 T cell receptor beta chains below were found in one sample sequenced in a study of blood T cell repertoires in COVID-19. Profiled with immunoSEQ multiplex PCR; TCRdb holds only in-frame clones, not every one. This table has a few hundred thousand clones, 75% to 85% appearing once. Sequenced material: peripheral blood. The source of these receptors is a woman in her 70s with COVID-19, enrolled during active disease.

This chain uses TRBV4-3 with TRBJ1-2; D perhaps matches TRBD1 (5 bases). The CDR3 is made up of 15 amino acids. V shed 0 bases and J shed 5 bases, with 13 bases lying between them. Germline V gene sequence: CDR1 LGHNA, CDR2 YSLEER. The CDR3 here is CASSQDETAPYGYTF. The CDR3 DNA reads TGCGCCAGCAGCCAAGACGAGACAGCCCCTTATGGCTACACCTTC.

Of note for this clone: This sample also contains other DNA sequences that code for the same CDR3. V gene TRBV14 combines with J gene TRBJ2-7; 7 nucleotides line up with TRBD1. V gave up 4 bases and J gave up 0 bases; unmatched junction bases: 3. This CDR3 spans 14 amino acids. In germline, CDR1 is SGHDN, CDR2 FVKESK. The CDR3 bases are TGTGCCAGCAGCCCCTGGACAGGCTCCTACGAGCAGTACTTC. The encoded protein is CASSPWTGSYEQYF.

This chain connects TRBV10-3 to TRBJ2-7; 13 nucleotides agree with TRBD2. J gave up 7 bases and V 5 bases, and 11 bases lay outside the gene matches. The CDR3 spans 16 residues. CDR1 and CDR2 from the germline V gene are ENHRY and SYGVKD. The CDR3 here is CAISPPPLAGGAEQYF. CDR3 bases: TGTGCCATCAGTCCTCCCCCACTAGCGGGGGGGGCGGAGCAGTACTTC.

The rearrangement uses TRBV10-2 and TRBJ2-1; 9 positions agree with TRBD2. Trimming cost V 2 bases and J 10 bases; bases outside gene matches: 6. CDR1 and CDR2 (germline): WSHSY, SAAADI. There are 14 residues in the CDR3. CDR3 sequence reads: CASSEIAGEGEQFF. In DNA form, the CDR3 reads TGCGCCAGCAGTGAGATAGCGGGAGAGGGCGAGCAGTTCTTC.

The genes are TRBV28 and TRBJ1-2; 7 bases agree with TRBD1. Germline V gene sequence: CDR1 MDHEN, CDR2 SYDVKM. V was clipped by 4 bases and J by 4 bases; unmatched bases: 18. The CDR3 runs 18 residues. The CDR3 sequence: CASSSLAHWAGGLYGYTF. DNA of the CDR3: TGTGCCAGCAGTTCCCTTGCCCACTGGGCAGGGGGTCTCTATGGCTACACCTTC.

The chain joins TRBV29-1 to TRBJ2-7, with D tentatively TRBD2 (7 bases). Germline V lookup: CDR1 SQVTM, CDR2 ANQGSEA. Trimming pared 4 bases from V and 0 bases from J, leaving 16 bases between. The CDR3 covers 15 residues. CDR3: CSVGWRGGSSYEQYF. The CDR3 DNA reads TGCAGCGTTGGTTGGAGGGGGGGAAGCTCCTACGAGCAGTACTTC.

This chain links TRBV6-1 with TRBJ2-7, with TRBD1 matching over 9 bases. This CDR3 is built from 15 residues. Per the germline V gene, CDR1 is MNHNS and CDR2 is SASEGT. The V gene end was trimmed by 0 bases and the J gene end by 3 bases; junction bases not matched to a gene: 3. CDR3 amino acids: CASSEAVGQGYEQYF. The CDR3 coding sequence is TGTGCCAGCAGTGAAGCGGTGGGACAGGGCTACGAGCAGTACTTC.

The gene calls are TRBV28 and TRBJ2-2; 8 bases map to TRBD2. In germline, CDR1 is MDHEN, CDR2 SYDVKM. The CDR3 spans 15 residues. Unmatched junction bases numbered 9, after V lost 5 bases and J lost 7 bases. The CDR3 DNA follows: TGTGCCAGCAGTCCTCCGGGACTAGGAAACGGGGAGCTGTTTTTT. Translated: CASSPPGLGNGELFF. The entire variable domain, with the rest obtained from reference TRBV28 and TRBJ2-2, is as follows: DVKVTQSSRYLVKRTGEKVFLECVQDMDHENMFWYRQDPGLGLRLIYFSYDVKMKEKGDIPEGYSVSREKKERFSLILESASTNQTSMYLCASSPPGLGNGELFFGEGSRLTVL.

The V call is TRBV5-3, the J call TRBJ2-1; possible D gene TRBD1, 7 bases. Being an ORF, TRBV5-3 has a function that is uncertain. This CDR3 region has 21 residues. V dropped 4 bases and J dropped 0 bases, with 29 bases sitting between them. The CDR3 loop reads CARSVKSGRQGGRVSYNEQFF. CDR3 in DNA: TGTGCCAGAAGCGTGAAGTCAGGGAGACAGGGAGGTAGGGTCTCCTACAATGAGCAGTTCTTC.

The DNA for the CDR3 is TGTGCCAGCAGTTCGACTAGTAATATAAATACGCAGTATTTT. Amino acid sequence: CASSSTSNINTQYF. The J gene is TRBJ2-3, the V gene TRBV6-2 or TRBV6-3, with D maybe TRBD2 (6 bases). The CDR3 totals 14 residues. Germline loops: CDR1 MNHEY, CDR2 SVGEGT. The V and J ends lost 4 bases and 7 bases respectively, with 15 bases between them.

The genes are TRBV19 and TRBJ2-5; TRBD2 matches 8 bases. Germline assignment: CDR1 LNHDA and CDR2 SQIVND (reference sequence). Germline trimming cut 6 bases from V and 4 bases from J; bases unmatched to any gene: 4. CDR3 length: 13 residues. The CDR3 loop is CASSGRAIETQYF. The CDR3 nucleotides read TGTGCCAGTAGCGGGAGGGCCATAGAGACCCAGTACTTC. Filled out from reference TRBV19 and TRBJ2-5, the complete variable domain reads DGGITQSPKYLFRKEGQNVTLSCEQNLNHDAMYWYRQDPGQGLRLIYYSQIVNDFQKGDIAEGYSVSREKKESFPLTVTSAQKNPTAFYLCASSGRAIETQYFGPGTRLLVL.

The genes are TRBV5-4 and TRBJ1-5; 9 nucleotides align to TRBD1. The CDR3 is made up of 14 amino acids. Germline values: CDR1 SGHNT, CDR2 YYREEE (reference sequence). The V gene end was trimmed by 9 bases and the J gene end by 6 bases; junction bases not matched to a gene: 10. The CDR3 here is CATSDRGGSQPQHF. CDR3 sequence (DNA): TGTGCCACCTCGGACAGGGGAGGTAGTCAGCCCCAGCATTTT.

The chain couples TRBV7-6 to TRBJ2-1; 8 bases are shared with TRBD1. CDR1 SGHVS and CDR2 FNYEAQ come from the germline V gene. The CDR3 spans 14 residues. Trimming removed 6 bases from V and 6 bases from J; junction bases left unmatched: 7. The CDR3 DNA is TGTGCCAGCAGTCTCCAGGGGGCGAGCAATGAGCAGTTCTTC. It specifies CASSLQGASNEQFF.

The rearrangement joins TRBV11-3 to TRBJ2-2; TRBD1 aligns across 8 bases. J was trimmed by 2 bases and V by 3 bases; bases with no gene match: 5. The CDR3 sequence is 16 residues long. Germline loops: CDR1 SGHNT, CDR2 YENEEA. DNA for the CDR3: TGTGCCAGCAGCTTGCAGGGGGCGCGTAACACCGGGGAGCTGTTTTTT. This translates into CASSLQGARNTGELFF.

This clone was counted a few times. The chain links TRBV10-3 to TRBJ1-3; D remains ambiguous. CDR1 ENHRY and CDR2 SYGVKD come from the germline V gene. Between the trimmed V and J ends, which lost 5 bases and 0 bases, there was a span of 11 bases. The CDR3 sequence is 15 residues long. The CDR3 protein is CAISKAADSGNTIYF. The DNA of the CDR3 is TGTGCCATCAGTAAGGCGGCGGACTCTGGAAACACCATATATTTT.

The CDR3 reads CASRGTGGEWYEQYF. CDR3 in DNA: TGTGCCAGCAGAGGGACAGGGGGAGAGTGGTACGAGCAGTACTTC. The J gene is TRBJ2-7, the V gene TRBV28; 11 bases fit TRBD1. CDR3 length: 15 residues. J gave up 4 bases and V 6 bases, and 8 bases lay outside the gene matches. CDR1 MDHEN and CDR2 SYDVKM come from the germline V gene. Looking up the rest from reference TRBV28 and TRBJ2-7 gives the full variable domain: DVKVTQSSRYLVKRTGEKVFLECVQDMDHENMFWYRQDPGLGLRLIYFSYDVKMKEKGDIPEGYSVSREKKERFSLILESASTNQTSMYLCASRGTGGEWYEQYFGPGTRLTVT.

Of note for this clone: At the DNA level, this CDR3 is encoded by other sequences in the same sample as well. This sequence joins TRBV28 and TRBJ1-2, with D unresolved. Germline V gene sequence: CDR1 MDHEN, CDR2 SYDVKM. The CDR3 sequence is 11 residues long. Deletions cut 3 bases from V and 5 bases from J, with 4 bases between. The DNA of the CDR3 is TGTGCCAGCAGTTTCCGTTATGGCTACACCTTC. Its protein product is CASSFRYGYTF.

The genes are TRBV10-3 and TRBJ2-2; no firm D call. V was cut by 10 bases and J by 3 bases, with 15 bases left in between. The CDR3 has 14 residues. The germline V gene has CDR1 ENHRY and CDR2 SYGVKD. The CDR3 DNA follows: TGTGCCACCGGAGAGACTCGGGACACCGGGGAGCTGTTTTTT. Protein product: CATGETRDTGELFF.

Concerning this clone itself: Within the sample, other DNA sequences also encode this same CDR3. CDR3 DNA sequence: TGTGCCAGCAGTCGACAGGGGGCAGGCAATCAGCCCCAGCATTTT. Its protein product is CASSRQGAGNQPQHF. The chain employs TRBV28 and TRBJ1-5; TRBD1 matches at 10 bases. The ends lost 5 bases at V and 2 bases at J; junction bases unmatched: 3. The CDR3 totals 15 residues. In germline, CDR1 is MDHEN, CDR2 SYDVKM.

The chain has TRBV6-5 and TRBJ1-5, with 8 bases identical to TRBD1. The length of the CDR3 is 15 residues. CDR1 is MNHEY and CDR2 is SVGAGI in the germline V gene. V lost 5 bases, J lost 4 bases, and 7 bases stayed unmatched. CDR3 amino acids: CASSPGQGPNQPQHF. For the CDR3, the DNA is TGTGCCAGCAGTCCCGGACAGGGACCTAATCAGCCCCAGCATTTT.